The 5 T cell receptor beta chains in this list originate from one sample, sequenced in a study of T-cell reconstitution after alpha-beta-depleted transplantation in children. Preparation of the TCRbeta library involved a method that used unique molecular identifiers. TCRdb analysed the PCR reads with MiXCR anew, one entry per CDR3 protein. Of about 600,000 distinct CDR3 sequences listed, under 30% are singletons. The input for sequencing was PBMCs, mostly from graft donor cells, taken 360 days after TCRalphabeta/CD19-depleted stem cell transplant. All receptors come from a boy in the first two years of life who had a stem cell transplant for acute myeloid leukemia, so the T cells may come from the graft donor.

Many counts were recorded for this clonotype. The chain recombines TRBV28 with TRBJ2-2; 8 nucleotides line up with TRBD2. J lost 4 bases, V lost 3 bases, and 4 bases had no gene match. Germline lookup yields CDR1 MDHEN and CDR2 SYDVKM. The CDR3 is 15 residues long. This CDR3 reads CASSFSGGGTGELFF. The CDR3 region has the DNA TGTGCCAGCAGTTTCAGCGGGGGAGGCACCGGGGAGCTGTTTTTT. Looking up the rest from reference TRBV28 and TRBJ2-2 gives the full variable domain: DVKVTQSSRYLVKRTGEKVFLECVQDMDHENMFWYRQDPGLGLRLIYFSYDVKMKEKGDIPEGYSVSREKKERFSLILESASTNQTSMYLCASSFSGGGTGELFFGEGSRLTVL.

The chain links TRBV12-3 or TRBV12-4 to TRBJ1-1; D is perhaps TRBD1 (6 bases). The germline V and J ends were trimmed by 6 bases and 11 bases, with 13 bases remaining between them. This CDR3 is built from 11 residues. The CDR3 DNA follows: TGTGCCAGCAGCATGGGGGCTTCGGCTTTCTTT. Its translation: CASSMGASAFF.

This clonotype has only a few counts. The chain joins TRBV28 to TRBJ2-3; 7 bases map to TRBD1. Germline trimming cut 4 bases from V and 4 bases from J; bases unmatched to any gene: 8. Germline V gene lookup returns CDR1 MDHEN and CDR2 SYDVKM. The CDR3 contains 15 residues. Here the CDR3 reads CASSSHRQGADTQYF. The CDR3 coding sequence is TGTGCCAGCAGTTCACACAGACAGGGAGCAGATACGCAGTATTTT. The variable domain in full, with the rest retrieved from reference TRBV28 and TRBJ2-3, is DVKVTQSSRYLVKRTGEKVFLECVQDMDHENMFWYRQDPGLGLRLIYFSYDVKMKEKGDIPEGYSVSREKKERFSLILESASTNQTSMYLCASSSHRQGADTQYFGPGTRLTVL.

The chain joins TRBV4-2 to TRBJ1-5, with D perhaps matching TRBD1 (5 bases). Looked up from germline, CDR1 is LGHNA and CDR2 is YNFKEQ. The CDR3 length is 18 residues. V lost 2 bases, J lost 5 bases, and 22 bases lay in between. The CDR3 loop reads CASSQMGIRGVPDQPQHF. The CDR3 bases are TGTGCCAGCAGCCAAATGGGAATAAGAGGGGTCCCCGATCAGCCCCAGCATTTT.

V and J are TRBV12-3 or TRBV12-4 and TRBJ1-5; D uncertain. This CDR3 has 14 amino acids. The V and J ends lost 10 bases and 0 bases respectively, with 13 bases between them. The CDR3 protein is CATRRSHSNQPQHF. In DNA, the CDR3 is TGTGCCACCCGCAGGTCCCATAGCAATCAGCCCCAGCATTTT.